The clone carrying this TCR beta chain was seen a handful of times. Its target is unknown. A junction end diverges from the germline sequence, so it may reflect a read error. This sample is drawn from a study of T-cell reconstitution after alpha-beta-depleted transplantation in children. Whole-study findings and limits: Certain patients had high TCRbeta diversity at day 60, and it came from recipient T cells and thymic progenitors that survived. By one year post-transplant, T-cell counts and diversity largely arose from T cells that were newly produced. Several hundred expanded graft clones reportedly supplied alpha-beta T cells about two months after transplant.

It was with unique molecular identifiers that the TCRbeta library was prepared. Using its own MiXCR run on the PCR reads, TCRdb lists one record per CDR3 protein. This table has fewer than 550,000 distinct CDR3 sequences, 10% to 13% appearing once. The CDR3 spans 16 residues. This sample comprised PBMCs, obtained before TCRalphabeta/CD19-depleted stem cell transplant. The source of this sequence is a child aged 2-9 years with inherited bone marrow failure, due to receive a stem cell transplant. V and J are TRBV12-3 or TRBV12-4 and TRBJ1-5; unclear D gene. CDR3 in amino acids: CASSLAPAGVDQPQHF. The CDR3 DNA reads as TGTGCCAGCAGCTTAGCACCCGCCGGGGTCGATCAGCCCCAGCATTTT.